This T cell receptor (beta chain) was recovered during a study of blood T cell repertoires in COVID-19. Study-wide background: Sample material is recorded as cDNA or gDNA derived from T cells, B-cell-depleted T cells, or PBMCs.

This CDR3 spans 13 amino acids. CDR1 SGHRS and CDR2 YFSETQ come from the germline V gene. V shed 0 bases and J shed 5 bases, with 6 bases lying between them. In the source study's methods: Counts of nucleated cells, estimated from reference gene primer amplification, were obtained. Libraries were prepared by immunoSEQ multiplex PCR; TCRdb keeps only in-frame clonotypes and omits some of them. V and J calls and clone size are given by that table; D and trimming were obtained from the DNA. The sample lists about 200,000 clones, about three quarters occurring once. The receptor comes from a woman in her seventies with acute or convalescent COVID-19. Sequencing input: peripheral blood. V and J are TRBV5-1 and TRBJ1-5; the D gene is possibly TRBD1 (5 bases). Here the CDR3 reads CASSLEGYQPQHF. CDR3 DNA sequence: TGCGCCAGCAGCTTGGAGGGGTATCAGCCCCAGCATTTT.